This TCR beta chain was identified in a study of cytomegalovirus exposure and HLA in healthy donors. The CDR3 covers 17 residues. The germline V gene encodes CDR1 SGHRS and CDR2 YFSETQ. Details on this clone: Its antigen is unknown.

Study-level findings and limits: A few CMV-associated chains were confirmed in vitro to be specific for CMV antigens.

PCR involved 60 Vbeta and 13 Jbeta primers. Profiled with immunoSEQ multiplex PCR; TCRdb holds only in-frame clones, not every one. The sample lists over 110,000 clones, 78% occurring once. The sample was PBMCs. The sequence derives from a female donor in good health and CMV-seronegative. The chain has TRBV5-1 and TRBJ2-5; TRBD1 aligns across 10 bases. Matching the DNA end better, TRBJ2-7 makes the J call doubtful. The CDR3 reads CASSLLPGQGTSYEQYF. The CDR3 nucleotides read TGCGCCAGCAGCTTGCTACCGGGACAGGGGACCTCCTACGAGCAGTACTTC.